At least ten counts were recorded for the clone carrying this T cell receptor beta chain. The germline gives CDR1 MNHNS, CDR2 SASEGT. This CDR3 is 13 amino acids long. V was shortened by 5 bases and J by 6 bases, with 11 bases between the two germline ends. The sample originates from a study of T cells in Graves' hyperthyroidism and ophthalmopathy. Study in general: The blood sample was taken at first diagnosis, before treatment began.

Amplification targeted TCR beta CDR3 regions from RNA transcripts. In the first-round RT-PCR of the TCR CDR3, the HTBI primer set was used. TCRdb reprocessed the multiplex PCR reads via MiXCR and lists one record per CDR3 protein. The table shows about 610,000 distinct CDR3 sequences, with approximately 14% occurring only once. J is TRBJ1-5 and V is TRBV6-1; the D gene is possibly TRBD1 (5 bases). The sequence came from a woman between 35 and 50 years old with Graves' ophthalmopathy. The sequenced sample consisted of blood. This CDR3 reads CASSPQEAQPQHF. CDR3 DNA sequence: TGTGCCAGCAGTCCACAGGAGGCTCAGCCCCAGCATTTT.